These 27 T cell receptor beta chains were sequenced from one sample in a study of T cell repertoires in cytomegalovirus infection. In TCRdb, the reads were re-called with MiXCR into one record per CDR3 protein. The sample has roughly 570,000 distinct CDR3 sequences, under 45% seen once. Their antigens are not known. The sequenced sample was cultured PBMCs, obtained from culture after CMV antigen stimulation. Every receptor here comes from a human donor in good health (CMV status not recorded). Some clones in this sample may be carry-over from other donors' samples.

V is TRBV2 and J is TRBJ2-1; 7 bases match TRBD1. This CDR3 is 13 amino acids long. The germline CDR1 and CDR2 sequences are SNHLY and FYNNEI. V dropped 8 bases and J dropped 1; count of bases not matched to a gene: 2. This CDR3 reads CASRQGSYNEQFF. For the CDR3, the DNA is TGTGCCAGCCGACAGGGTTCCTACAATGAGCAGTTCTTC. Looking up the rest from reference TRBV2 and TRBJ2-1 gives the full variable domain: EPEVTQTPSHQVTQMGQEVILRCVPISNHLYFYWYRQILGQKVEFLVSFYNNEISEKSEIFDDQFSVERPDGSNFTLKIRSTKLEDSAMYFCASRQGSYNEQFFGPGTRLTVL.

This clonotype was recorded a few times. This rearrangement joins TRBV7-9 to TRBJ2-2; D is unresolved. The germline V gene has CDR1 SEHNR and CDR2 FQNEAQ (reference sequence). The CDR3 is 11 amino acids. V gave up 4 bases and J gave up 6 bases, with 3 bases separating them. In DNA, the CDR3 is TGTGCCAGCAGCTCGCCCGGGGAGCTGTTTTTT. It is translated as CASSSPGELFF.

V gene TRBV28 combines with J gene TRBJ1-4; 9 nucleotides align to TRBD1. The V gene's germline CDR1 is MDHEN and CDR2 SYDVKM. CDR3 length equals 14 residues. Germline trimming cut 8 bases from V and 7 bases from J; bases unmatched to any gene: 8. The CDR3 loop is CASRDRGAGEKLFF. In DNA form, the CDR3 reads TGTGCCAGCCGCGACAGGGGGGCTGGTGAAAAACTGTTTTTT.

This chain uses TRBV12-3 or TRBV12-4 with TRBJ2-4; TRBD2 matches 12 bases. The CDR3 contains 17 residues. Trimming cost V 3 bases and J 7 bases; bases outside gene matches: 10. CDR3 region: CASSFWLAGGLGNIQYF. In DNA, the CDR3 is TGTGCCAGCAGTTTTTGGCTAGCGGGGGGGCTCGGGAACATTCAGTACTTC.

V gene TRBV4-1 combines with J gene TRBJ1-1; weak D call: TRBD1 (5 bases). CDR3 length equals 15 residues. V lost 0 bases and J lost 1, with 9 bases in between. In germline, CDR1 is MGHRA, CDR2 YSYEKL. CDR3 loop: CASSQEPGTNTEAFF. In DNA form, the CDR3 reads TGCGCCAGCAGCCAAGAGCCAGGGACGAACACTGAAGCTTTCTTT.

This clonotype was detected only a few times. J is TRBJ2-7 and V is TRBV7-8; 13 bases fit TRBD2. The germline CDR1 and CDR2 sequences are SGHVS and FQNEAQ. The CDR3 sequence is 15 residues long. Trimming cost V 3 bases and J 6 bases; bases outside gene matches: 5. In nucleotides, the CDR3 is TGTGCCAGCAGCTTCGGGACTAGCGGGATCGGCGAGCAGTACTTC. It codes for CASSFGTSGIGEQYF.

The V call is TRBV12-3 or TRBV12-4, the J call TRBJ2-7; maybe TRBD2 (7 bases). This CDR3 is built from 17 residues. Trimming took 3 bases from V and 2 from J, leaving 20 bases between them. CDR3 region: CASSLRGGAGTTYEQYF. CDR3 DNA sequence: TGTGCCAGCAGTTTGAGGGGGGGGGCGGGAACAACCTACGAGCAGTACTTC.

The table lists this clonotype with a few counts. CDR3 nucleotides: TGTGCCAGCCTCAGACCTCAGACCCAGTACTTC. This codes for CASLRPQTQYF. This chain uses TRBV2 with TRBJ2-5; no clear D gene. Germline CDR1 and CDR2: SNHLY and FYNNEI. CDR3 length: 11 residues. V was pared by 8 bases and J by 6 bases, with 10 bases between.

This clonotype was seen a few times. This chain links TRBV7-6 with TRBJ1-2; TRBD1 agrees at 12 bases. CDR1 and CDR2 from the germline V gene are SGHVS and FNYEAQ. V was clipped by 3 bases and J by 8 bases; unmatched bases: 7. This CDR3 comprises 15 residues. The DNA of the CDR3 is TGTGCCAGCAGCTTCGGGACAGGGGGCGCGGAAGGCTACACCTTC. Residues: CASSFGTGGAEGYTF.

The sample holds a few counts of this clonotype. This chain joins TRBV4-2 and TRBJ1-3, with D unclear. V shed 10 bases and J shed 0 bases, with 13 bases lying between them. This CDR3 is 14 amino acids long. CDR1 is LGHNA and CDR2 is YNFKEQ in the germline V gene. This chain's CDR3 is CATSDLSSGNTIYF. CDR3 nucleotides: TGTGCCACCTCGGACTTATCCTCTGGAAACACCATATATTTT.

The chain links TRBV7-2 to TRBJ2-5; D is uncertain. Germline V gives CDR1 SGHTA, CDR2 FQGNSA. This CDR3 contains 14 residues. V was cut by 1 base and J by 4 bases, with 10 bases left in between. The CDR3 coding sequence is TGTGCCAGCAGCTTAGAAGCAGTCCTAGAGACCCAGTACTTC. It codes for CASSLEAVLETQYF. The variable domain in full, completed from reference TRBV7-2 and TRBJ2-5, reads GAGVSQSPSNKVTEKGKDVELRCDPISGHTALYWYRQSLGQGLEFLIYFQGNSAPDKSGLPSDRFSAERTGGSVSTLTIQRTQQEDSAVYLCASSLEAVLETQYFGPGTRLLVL.

This clonotype was picked up a small number of times. The chain carries TRBV12-3 or TRBV12-4 and TRBJ1-6; tentatively, D is TRBD1 (5 bases). CDR3 length equals 14 residues. With 7 bases removed from V and 9 bases from J, the gap between germline ends came to 16 bases. Here the CDR3 DNA reads TGTGCCAGCAAAGTAGGGCCCCAGGGTTCACCCCTCCACTTT. Its protein product is CASKVGPQGSPLHF.

V is TRBV7-6 and J is TRBJ1-2, with 8 nucleotides matching TRBD1. The CDR3 runs to 18 residues. V lost 5 bases, J lost 2 bases, and 16 bases stayed unmatched. Germline V gene lookup returns CDR1 SGHVS and CDR2 FNYEAQ. The DNA of the CDR3 is TGTGCCAGCAGCCCCCGTCCCGGGACAGGAGCCTTCAACTATGGCTACACCTTC. This translates into CASSPRPGTGAFNYGYTF.

This rearrangement joins TRBV28 to TRBJ2-5; the match to TRBD2 covers 8 bases. Per germline, CDR1 MDHEN and CDR2 SYDVKM. The CDR3 is made up of 17 amino acids. V trimming: 1 base; J trimming: 2 bases; junction bases outside the gene matches: 9. The chain's CDR3 is CASSLSAASGQQETQYF. The CDR3 DNA follows: TGTGCCAGCAGTTTATCAGCGGCTAGCGGGCAACAAGAGACCCAGTACTTC.

This chain joins TRBV7-2 and TRBJ2-3; 7 bases align to TRBD1. The CDR3 has 13 amino acids. The germline gives CDR1 SGHTA, CDR2 FQGNSA. The trim removed 6 bases at V and 8 bases at J, leaving 8 bases unmatched. The CDR3 DNA sequence: TGTGCCAGCAGTCTGACGAGGGGGCGTACGCAGTATTTT. This encodes CASSLTRGRTQYF.

Only a few counts were recorded for this clonotype. The gene calls are TRBV7-9 and TRBJ1-2; 7 bases line up with TRBD1. Germline loops: CDR1 SEHNR, CDR2 FQNEAQ (reference sequence). After removal of 2 bases from V and 6 bases from J, the junction contained 9 bases not matched to a gene. The CDR3 contains 15 residues. CDR3 DNA sequence: TGTGCCAGCAGCTTAACAGGGACAGATCAGCATGGCTACACCTTC. It specifies CASSLTGTDQHGYTF.

The J gene is TRBJ2-3, the V gene TRBV7-2; D ambiguous. This CDR3 has 15 amino acids. The V end lost 2 bases, the J end lost 3 bases, and 12 bases lay between the germline ends. CDR1 and CDR2 (germline): SGHTA, FQGNSA. CDR3 DNA: TGTGCCAGCAGCTTACAAGGTTTGGCAACAGATACGCAGTATTTT. Translation gives CASSLQGLATDTQYF.

This clonotype was detected a few times. The rearrangement uses TRBV5-4 and TRBJ2-1; no clear D gene. Trimming removed 3 bases from V and 5 bases from J, with 9 bases in between. CDR1 is SGHNT, CDR2 YYREEE, per germline (reference sequence). This CDR3 is built from 13 residues. CDR3 DNA sequence: TGTGCCAGCAGCTCGGCAAGAGACAATGAGCAGTTCTTC. Protein: CASSSARDNEQFF.

The V call is TRBV7-4, the J call TRBJ2-5; 7 bases map to TRBD2. Germline V gene data show CDR1 as SGHVT and CDR2 as SQSDAQ. The CDR3 contains 15 residues. With 5 bases clipped from V and 4 bases from J, the junction kept 10 bases outside the gene matches. CDR3 amino acids: CASSRMTSSVETQYF. In DNA, the CDR3 is TGTGCCAGCAGCCGCATGACTAGCTCGGTAGAGACCCAGTACTTC. Filled out from reference TRBV7-4 and TRBJ2-5, the complete variable domain reads GAGVSQSPRYKVAKRGRDVALRCDSISGHVTLYWYRQTLGQGSEVLTYSQSDAQRDKSGRPSGRFSAERPERSVSTLKIQRTEQGDSAVYLCASSRMTSSVETQYFGPGTRLLVL.

This clonotype was observed a few times. The CDR3 region has the DNA TGTGCCAGCAGCCCCACTTGGACGTCGGGGACAGAGACCCAGTACTTC. This sequence encodes CASSPTWTSGTETQYF. The genes are TRBV7-2 and TRBJ2-5; D tentatively reads TRBD1 or TRBD2 (5 bases each). The CDR3 has 16 residues. V lost 5 bases, J lost 4 bases, and 20 bases lay in between. Germline V CDR1 and CDR2: SGHTA, FQGNSA.

V is TRBV15 and J is TRBJ1-1; D uncertain. This CDR3 spans 15 amino acids. Deletions cut 3 bases from V and 1 base from J, with 12 bases between. Looked up from germline, CDR1 is LNHNV and CDR2 is YYDKDF (reference sequence). The DNA of the CDR3 is TGTGCCACCAGCAGGTCTCGGTCCCGGAACACTGAAGCTTTCTTT. This codes for CATSRSRSRNTEAFF.

This clonotype was found a few times. As DNA, the CDR3 is TGTGCCAGCGGGGATCTTTCCCAAGAGACCCAGTACTTC. Translation gives CASGDLSQETQYF. J is TRBJ2-5 and V is TRBV12-3 or TRBV12-4; D gene unclear. The length of the CDR3 is 13 residues. Trimming cost V 8 bases and J 1 base, with 11 bases left between them.

This chain joins TRBV20-1 and TRBJ1-1; a weak D match, TRBD1 (5 bases). The V end lost 3 bases, the J end lost 4 bases, and 18 bases lay between the germline ends. Looked up from germline, CDR1 is DFQATT and CDR2 is SNEGSKA (reference sequence). This CDR3 is 15 amino acids long. CDR3 sequence (DNA): TGCAGTGCTAGTGGATCTCAGGGTGGGGGCACTGAAGCTTTCTTT. Translation gives CSASGSQGGGTEAFF.

The chain couples TRBV20-1 to TRBJ2-7; 13 bases align to TRBD2. The CDR3 extends over 15 amino acids. The germline gives CDR1 DFQATT, CDR2 SNEGSKA (reference sequence). Trimming at V came to 1 base and at J to 4 bases, leaving 4 bases not matched to a gene. The CDR3 DNA reads as TGCAGTGCTAGAGGCGGGACTAGCGGGGATTACGAGCAGTACTTC. This gives the protein CSARGGTSGDYEQYF.

The chain links TRBV6-2 or TRBV6-3 to TRBJ2-3; possibly TRBD1 for D (5 bases). Trimming removed 5 bases from V and 2 bases from J, with 11 bases in between. Per germline, CDR1 MNHEY and CDR2 SVGEGT. The CDR3 contains 14 residues. In DNA form, the CDR3 reads TGTGCCAGCAGTCGCCTGGACACCACAGATACGCAGTATTTT. Residues: CASSRLDTTDTQYF.

At least ten counts were recorded for this clonotype. The chain is built from TRBV7-9 and TRBJ2-3, with a tentative D call TRBD1 (5 bases). The V and J ends lost 5 bases and 5 bases respectively, with 17 bases between them. This CDR3 is built from 15 residues. The germline V gene encodes CDR1 SEHNR and CDR2 FQNEAQ (reference sequence). The CDR3 region has the DNA TGTGCCAGCAGCCCAGGGCCTGGGATGGGAGATACGCAGTATTTT. This encodes CASSPGPGMGDTQYF.

The J gene is TRBJ2-7, the V gene TRBV4-2; the match to TRBD2 covers 9 bases. Germline trimming cut 0 bases from V and 4 bases from J; bases unmatched to any gene: 7. Germline V lookup: CDR1 LGHNA, CDR2 YNFKEQ. CDR3 size: 16 residues. In DNA form, the CDR3 reads TGTGCCAGCAGCCAAGATGCGGGGGGGGCTCAATACGAGCAGTACTTC. It translates to CASSQDAGGAQYEQYF.